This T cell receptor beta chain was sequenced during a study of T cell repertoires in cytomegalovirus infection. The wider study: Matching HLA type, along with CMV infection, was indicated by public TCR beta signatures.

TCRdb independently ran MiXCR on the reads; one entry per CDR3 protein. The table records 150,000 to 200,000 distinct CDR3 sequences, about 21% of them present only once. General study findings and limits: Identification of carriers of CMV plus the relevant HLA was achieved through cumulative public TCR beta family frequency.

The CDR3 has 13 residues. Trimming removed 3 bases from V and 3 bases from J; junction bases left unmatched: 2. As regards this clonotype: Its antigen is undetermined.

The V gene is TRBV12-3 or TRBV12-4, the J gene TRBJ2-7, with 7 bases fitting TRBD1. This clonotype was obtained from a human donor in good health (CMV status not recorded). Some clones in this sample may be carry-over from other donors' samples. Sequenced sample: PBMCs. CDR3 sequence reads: CASSLGQLYEQYF. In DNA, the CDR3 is TGTGCCAGCAGTTTGGGACAGCTCTACGAGCAGTACTTC.